This T cell receptor (beta chain) appears in the sequencing data of a study of cytomegalovirus exposure and HLA in healthy donors. V was clipped by 7 bases and J by 4 bases, with 17 bases between them. Germline-derived CDR1 and CDR2 are LNHDA and SQIVND (reference sequence). The CDR3 has 15 amino acids. Participants comprised healthy donors of bone marrow. Primers for the PCR totalled 60 Vbeta and 13 Jbeta. Only in-frame clones appear in the TCRdb table, and some are missing; sequencing was by immunoSEQ multiplex PCR. The sample contains under 200,000 clones, around 78% of which appear only once. The TCR was taken from a woman in her twenties or thirties in good health and CMV-seropositive. The chain has TRBV19 and TRBJ1-5; possibly TRBD1 for D (5 bases). The specimen sequenced was PBMCs. For the CDR3, the DNA is TGTGCCAGTACCCCCCGGGGGAGTAGGAATCAGCCCCAGCATTTT. Translating it yields CASTPRGSRNQPQHF.